This T cell receptor beta chain was identified during a study of post-analysis software for immune sequencing data (dated by TCRdb to about 2015). In terms of the full investigation: Disease courses on record covered relapsing-remitting, secondary progressive and progressive-relapsing multiple sclerosis, though some patients had no subtype annotation. The multiple sclerosis patient repertoires were compared with approximately 11 previously published healthy control repertoires from donors aged about 6 to 26 years. A subset of samples was prepared in parallel using single-end sample barcoding, then pooled and co-amplified after Illumina adapter ligation. Results the study describes overall, beyond this receptor: Four or five TRBV segments, including TRBV5-6, TRBV5-1 and TRBV20-1, were significantly more frequent in patients than controls. The multiple sclerosis patient group was slightly younger than the control group. Multiple sclerosis patients had significantly lower normalized Chao1 diversity than controls, a result that suggests substantial peripheral T-cell clonal expansion. When samples were clustered directly using the F measure, samples prepared in the same batch co-clustered strongly, which prompted a batch-effect correction.

Cut back by 4 bases and 6 bases, the V and J ends lie 27 bases apart. CDR3 length: 18 amino acids, cysteine to phenylalanine. Only the CDR3 portion is preserved as DNA: 54 bases, with reading frame beginning at the first base. The germline V gene provides CDR1 LGHNA and CDR2 YSLEER. Library preparation employed PCR. Sequencing was performed on an Illumina HiSeq 2500. To reduce PCR and sequencing biases, unique molecular identifiers were incorporated into the TCR beta cDNA libraries. Per 1 to 10 million input T cells, 500,000 or so cDNA molecules were obtained, such that each molecule approximated one T cell. Patient libraries were prepared and sequenced with the same protocol used for the earlier healthy control dataset. Samples belonging to the same batch were prepared together, multiplexed and sequenced on a shared HiSeq lane. The study's processing was this. MIGEC was used to process the raw barcoded reads, and molecular identifier groups with only a single read were discarded before consensus assembly and CDR3 extraction. VDJtools was used for post-analysis of the clonotype tables, with diversity normalized by down-sampling every dataset to the smallest sample size. Repertoire overlap clustering matched CDR3 amino acid but not nucleotide sequences to correct batch-related cross-sample contamination. TCRdb ran its own pipeline on the public reads, namely fastp trimming at Q25 and MiXCR clone calling, and kept in-frame beta chains. Rows merge per CDR3 protein into single entries with the most common DNA and genes. The authors' filters were not applied to this entry. This sample comprises some 260,000 distinct CDR3 sequences, 36% of them detected only once. The biggest ten clones account for around 5.2% of the sample.

Points on this clonotype: The clone's antigen remains unknown. No quality values exist for individual bases; no much larger clone is one base distant.

TCR beta repertoires were profiled from peripheral blood of some 13 young patients with multiple sclerosis to demonstrate the VDJtools post-analysis software. Multiple sclerosis patients were children and adolescents aged roughly 6 to 17 years. This TCR was sampled from a girl between 10 and 17 years old with multiple sclerosis. The specimen was blood. The V and J genes are TRBV4-3 and TRBJ1-2; TRBD1 is a weak D gene call, 5 bases matching. The CDR3 protein is CASSPDILGSGQGDGYTF. The nucleotides read TGCGCCAGCAGCCCGGACATCTTGGGATCCGGGCAGGGCGATGGCTACACCTTC.